This TCR beta chain was found in a study of PD-1 blockade in classical Hodgkin lymphoma. Produced via immunoSEQ multiplex PCR; TCRdb's table is partial and in-frame only. This sample has more than 90,000 clones; 80% to 90% occur once, and the top ten carry 6.6%. The CDR3 spans 13 residues. Germline CDR1 reads MNHNS; CDR2 reads SASEGT. Trimming removed 6 bases from V and 1 base from J, with 7 bases in between. General observations from the study: CD4+ but not CD8+ TCR diversity rose significantly by C4D1. Relapsed/refractory patients reportedly had the lowest baseline TCR diversity, below newly diagnosed patients, who were below healthy donors. Patients with a complete response exhibited baseline diversity comparable to newly diagnosed patients.

For this clone: Antigen: not known.

Each patient experienced a relapse that followed autologous stem cell transplantation, and brentuximab vedotin exposure varied. This sequence joins TRBV6-1 and TRBJ2-1; D may be TRBD1 (5 bases). The source of this sequence is a human donor with classical Hodgkin lymphoma. Sequencing was performed on peripheral blood mononuclear cells (PBMCs), taken before the second cycle of nivolumab. CDR3 amino acids: CASRAGSYNEQFF. In nucleotides, the CDR3 is TGTGCCAGCAGGGCAGGGTCCTACAATGAGCAGTTCTTC.